The 10 T cell receptor beta chains below all came from one sample that was sequenced in a study of shared clonotypes between healthy human individuals. The protocol was immunoSEQ multiplex PCR, while the TCRdb copy is restricted to in-frame clones and leaves out a portion. This table has under 2,500,000 clones, around 95% appearing once. Sequencing input: naive CD4+ T cells sorted from blood. Indicated subset: CD45RA+ positively selected. All receptors come from a young man in good health.

Notes on this clone: The sample holds other DNA sequences that translate to the same CDR3. V and J are TRBV28 and TRBJ1-2; 9 nucleotides agree with TRBD1. J was trimmed by 6 bases and V by 4 bases; bases with no gene match: 3. This CDR3 spans 13 amino acids. The germline V gene has CDR1 MDHEN and CDR2 SYDVKM. This CDR3 is CASSSDRGNGYTF. The DNA of the CDR3 is TGTGCCAGCAGTTCCGACAGGGGGAATGGCTACACCTTC.

The chain links TRBV5-1 to TRBJ2-7, with 7 nucleotides matching TRBD1. J gave up 2 bases and V 4 bases, and 6 bases lay outside the gene matches. CDR1 SGHRS and CDR2 YFSETQ come from the germline V gene. The CDR3 spans 14 residues. CDR3 residues: CASSPRDSPYEQYF. The CDR3 DNA is TGCGCCAGCAGCCCCCGGGACAGCCCCTACGAGCAGTACTTC.

The chain combines TRBV5-8 with TRBJ1-5; 7 bases are shared with TRBD1. Germline assignment: CDR1 SGHTS and CDR2 YDEGEE. V gave up 3 bases and J gave up 5 bases; unmatched junction bases: 2. This CDR3 spans 13 amino acids. The CDR3 protein is CASSWDSYQPQHF. In DNA, the CDR3 is TGTGCCAGCAGCTGGGACAGTTATCAGCCCCAGCATTTT.

This sequence joins TRBV6-6 and TRBJ2-5; D not certain. Trimming removed 3 bases from V and 2 bases from J, with 10 bases in between. The CDR3 covers 14 residues. Per the germline V gene, CDR1 is MNHNY and CDR2 is SVGAGI (reference sequence). Written as DNA, the CDR3 is TGTGCCAGCAGTTATTCCCGGATGCAAGAGACCCAGTACTTC. It specifies CASSYSRMQETQYF.

As regards this clone: Other DNA sequences from this sample encode an identical CDR3 as well. J is TRBJ1-1 and V is TRBV10-1; no firm D call. The CDR3 consists of 14 residues. Germline CDR1 reads WNHNN; CDR2 reads SYGVQD (reference sequence). Trimming left V 0 bases short and J 2 bases short, with 7 bases between. In DNA form, the CDR3 reads TGCGCCAGCAGTGAGTCCGGGAGTAACACTGAAGCTTTCTTT. The encoded protein is CASSESGSNTEAFF.

The CDR3 DNA reads TGTGCCAGCAGCGCGGACAAAAGCAATCAGCCCCAGCATTTT. Translation: CASSADKSNQPQHF. This sequence joins TRBV7-9 and TRBJ1-5; a possible D gene is TRBD1 (5 bases). The ends were cut back, 5 bases at V and 1 base at J, with 9 bases in the middle. Germline CDR1 reads SEHNR; CDR2 reads FQNEAQ (reference sequence). The CDR3 sequence is 14 residues long.

The rearrangement uses TRBV30 and TRBJ2-7, with TRBD1 matching over 7 bases. After removal of 2 bases from V and 3 bases from J, the junction contained 22 bases not matched to a gene. Germline CDR1 GTSNPN, CDR2 SVGIG (reference sequence). There are 19 residues in the CDR3. This CDR3 is CAWSLGKIRDSLLDYEQYF. DNA of the CDR3: TGTGCCTGGAGTCTTGGGAAGATCCGGGACAGCCTACTAGACTACGAGCAGTACTTC.

V and J are TRBV6-6 and TRBJ2-7, with D tentatively TRBD1 (6 bases). Germline CDR1 reads MNHNY; CDR2 reads SVGAGI (reference sequence). This CDR3 is 13 amino acids long. Between the trimmed V and J ends, which lost 6 bases and 3 bases, there was a span of 12 bases. The CDR3 DNA sequence: TGTGCCAGCAGCAGGGGCGAATACTACGAGCAGTACTTC. This encodes CASSRGEYYEQYF.

This clone was recorded once. The chain recombines TRBV5-4 with TRBJ1-1; D call uncertain. This CDR3 comprises 15 residues. Looked up from germline, CDR1 is SGHNT and CDR2 is YYREEE (reference sequence). Trimming took 0 bases from V and 2 from J, leaving 11 bases between them. In DNA form, the CDR3 reads TGTGCCAGCAGCTTGGGTTACGGGCCCAACACTGAAGCTTTCTTT. Translating gives CASSLGYGPNTEAFF.

This rearrangement joins TRBV28 to TRBJ2-7; 11 positions match TRBD1. In germline, CDR1 is MDHEN, CDR2 SYDVKM. CDR3 size: 16 residues. Unmatched junction bases numbered 13, after V lost 6 bases and J lost 6 bases. This chain's CDR3 is CASSPSPGQGDLEQYF. The DNA for the CDR3 is TGTGCCAGCAGCCCGAGCCCGGGACAGGGGGATCTCGAGCAGTACTTC.